This is a list of T cell receptor beta chains from one sample in a study of T cell responses to AZD1222 COVID-19 vaccine. Using immunoSEQ multiplex PCR, the repertoire was profiled, and TCRdb retains in-frame clones only, with some absent. This sample has tens of thousands of clones, with roughly 90% found just once. The sample consisted of peripheral blood, taken on day 0 of AZD1222 vaccination. The receptor source for this set is an adult in good health. CDR3s include the opening cysteine and the closing phenylalanine or tryptophan. A D gene is named only where the DNA matches it firmly. The size of a clone is reported for some rows only, either as once, few or many, or as a class for expanded clones.

j_gene: TRBJ2-7; d_gene: .; v_gene: TRBV20-1; abundance: .; CDR3aa: CSARGNYEQYF; CDR3nt: TGCAGTGCTAGGGGGAACTACGAGCAGTACTTC
j_gene: TRBJ1-2; d_gene: TRBD1; v_gene: TRBV11-1; abundance: .; CDR3aa: CASSTDRGNWYGYTF; CDR3nt: TGTGCCAGCAGCACCGACAGGGGAAATTGGTATGGCTACACCTTC
j_gene: TRBJ1-3; d_gene: .; v_gene: TRBV30; abundance: .; CDR3aa: CASSGTSGNTIYF; CDR3nt: TGTGCCAGCTCCGGGACCTCTGGAAACACCATATATTTT
j_gene: TRBJ2-5; d_gene: .; v_gene: TRBV6-5; abundance: .; CDR3aa: CASSYGETQYF; CDR3nt: TGTGCCAGCAGTTACGGGGAGACCCAGTACTTC
j_gene: TRBJ1-2; d_gene: .; v_gene: TRBV4-3; abundance: .; CDR3aa: CASSQDGGDKNYGYTF; CDR3nt: TGCGCCAGCAGCCAAGACGGGGGGGATAAAAACTATGGCTACACCTTC
j_gene: TRBJ2-7; d_gene: TRBD2; v_gene: TRBV27; abundance: .; CDR3aa: CASTPYRGLASAEQYF; CDR3nt: TGTGCCAGCACCCCTTATAGGGGACTAGCTTCCGCCGAGCAGTACTTC
j_gene: TRBJ1-1; d_gene: .; v_gene: TRBV11-2; abundance: .; CDR3aa: CASSLDVSTEAFF; CDR3nt: TGTGCCAGCAGCTTAGATGTTAGCACTGAAGCTTTCTTT
j_gene: TRBJ1-5; d_gene: .; v_gene: TRBV30; abundance: once; CDR3aa: CAWSADFPGRNQPQHF; CDR3nt: TGTGCCTGGAGTGCAGACTTCCCGGGCCGTAATCAGCCCCAGCATTTT
j_gene: TRBJ1-2; d_gene: .; v_gene: TRBV21-1; abundance: .; CDR3aa: CASSRAEGPNYGYTF; CDR3nt: TGTGCCAGCAGCCGTGCCGAGGGCCCGAACTATGGCTACACCTTC
j_gene: TRBJ1-2; d_gene: .; v_gene: TRBV28; abundance: .; CDR3aa: CASLRGVYGYTF; CDR3nt: TGTGCCAGCCTCAGGGGAGTCTATGGCTACACCTTC
j_gene: TRBJ1-1; d_gene: TRBD1; v_gene: TRBV6-2/TRBV6-3; abundance: .; CDR3aa: CASSYSSFSARGSSGEAFF; CDR3nt: TGTGCCAGCAGTTACTCGAGTTTTTCCGCCAGGGGGTCCTCCGGTGAAGCTTTCTTT
j_gene: TRBJ2-1; d_gene: TRBD1; v_gene: TRBV29-1; abundance: .; CDR3aa: CSVLGQGALQFF; CDR3nt: TGCAGCGTTTTGGGACAGGGGGCCTTGCAGTTCTTC
j_gene: TRBJ2-1; d_gene: TRBD2; v_gene: TRBV5-4; abundance: .; CDR3aa: CASSLEGTSGGVWNEQFF; CDR3nt: TGTGCCAGCAGCTTGGAAGGGACTAGCGGGGGGGTGTGGAATGAGCAGTTCTTC
j_gene: TRBJ2-3; d_gene: .; v_gene: TRBV5-1; abundance: once; CDR3aa: CASSLEGRSHTDTQYF; CDR3nt: TGCGCCAGCAGCTTGGAAGGCCGATCCCACACAGATACGCAGTATTTT
j_gene: TRBJ1-5; d_gene: TRBD1; v_gene: TRBV6-5; abundance: .; CDR3aa: CASRTGIDSNQPQHF; CDR3nt: TGTGCCAGCAGGACAGGGATCGATAGCAATCAGCCCCAGCATTTT
j_gene: TRBJ1-1; d_gene: .; v_gene: TRBV27; abundance: once; CDR3aa: CASRRKRGSVGVNTEAFF; CDR3nt: TGTGCCAGCAGGAGAAAGAGGGGGTCGGTGGGCGTAAACACTGAAGCTTTCTTT
j_gene: TRBJ1-2; d_gene: .; v_gene: TRBV7-2; abundance: .; CDR3aa: CASSPEALNQLGYTF; CDR3nt: TGTGCCAGCAGTCCCGAAGCGTTAAACCAGCTTGGCTACACCTTC
j_gene: TRBJ1-3; d_gene: .; v_gene: TRBV6-5; abundance: once; CDR3aa: CASRARGGLGNTIYF; CDR3nt: TGTGCCAGCAGGGCTAGGGGGGGATTAGGAAACACCATATATTTT
j_gene: TRBJ1-1; d_gene: .; v_gene: TRBV4-3; abundance: .; CDR3aa: CASSQDDGRVQVGNTEAFF; CDR3nt: TGCGCCAGCAGCCAAGACGATGGCAGGGTTCAGGTTGGGAACACTGAAGCTTTCTTT
j_gene: TRBJ2-3; d_gene: .; v_gene: TRBV6-4; abundance: .; CDR3aa: CASSEATSTDTQYF; CDR3nt: TGTGCCAGCAGTGAAGCAACCAGCACAGATACGCAGTATTTT
j_gene: TRBJ2-5; d_gene: TRBD2; v_gene: TRBV4-2; abundance: once; CDR3aa: CASSQESSGGSEETQYF; CDR3nt: TGTGCCAGCAGCCAAGAGAGCAGCGGGGGGTCGGAAGAGACCCAGTACTTC
j_gene: TRBJ1-1; d_gene: .; v_gene: TRBV30; abundance: .; CDR3aa: CAWAGHPVAFF; CDR3nt: TGTGCCTGGGCGGGCCACCCGGTAGCTTTCTTT
j_gene: TRBJ1-1; d_gene: .; v_gene: TRBV5-1; abundance: .; CDR3aa: CASSVQGSSTEAFF; CDR3nt: TGCGCCAGCAGCGTGCAGGGGTCAAGCACTGAAGCTTTCTTT
j_gene: TRBJ2-7; d_gene: TRBD1; v_gene: TRBV6-1; abundance: .; CDR3aa: CASSDQGAYEQYF; CDR3nt: TGTGCCAGCAGTGATCAGGGGGCCTACGAGCAGTACTTC
j_gene: TRBJ1-1; d_gene: .; v_gene: TRBV6-5; abundance: .; CDR3aa: CASSYNRPNTEAFF; CDR3nt: TGTGCCAGCAGTTACAACCGCCCGAACACTGAAGCTTTCTTT
j_gene: TRBJ1-6; d_gene: .; v_gene: TRBV2; abundance: .; CDR3aa: CASSGQGTLSEPLHF; CDR3nt: TGTGCCAGCAGTGGTCAGGGGACACTGTCCGAACCCCTCCACTTT
j_gene: TRBJ2-1; d_gene: TRBD2; v_gene: TRBV5-1; abundance: .; CDR3aa: CASSSSGSTYNEQFF; CDR3nt: TGCGCCAGCAGCTCTAGCGGGAGCACCTACAATGAGCAGTTCTTC
j_gene: TRBJ2-7; d_gene: .; v_gene: TRBV7-3; abundance: .; CDR3aa: CASSSGPRTEQYF; CDR3nt: TGTGCCAGCAGCTCGGGCCCTAGAACCGAGCAGTACTTC
j_gene: TRBJ1-2; d_gene: .; v_gene: TRBV7-9; abundance: .; CDR3aa: CASSPRDAYGYTF; CDR3nt: TGTGCCAGCAGCCCTAGGGACGCCTATGGCTACACCTTC
j_gene: TRBJ1-1; d_gene: .; v_gene: TRBV27; abundance: .; CDR3aa: CASSRDGRNTEAFF; CDR3nt: TGTGCCAGCAGCAGGGACGGAAGGAACACTGAAGCTTTCTTT
j_gene: TRBJ2-1; d_gene: .; v_gene: TRBV5-1; abundance: .; CDR3aa: CASGTRGGYSYNEQFF; CDR3nt: TGCGCCAGCGGCACCAGGGGAGGGTACTCCTACAATGAGCAGTTCTTC
j_gene: TRBJ1-5; d_gene: .; v_gene: TRBV18; abundance: .; CDR3aa: CASSPFSGNQPQHF; CDR3nt: TGTGCCAGCTCACCCTTTTCTGGAAATCAGCCCCAGCATTTT
j_gene: TRBJ1-2; d_gene: .; v_gene: TRBV6-5; abundance: once; CDR3aa: CASSYSETGYGYTF; CDR3nt: TGTGCCAGCAGTTACTCGGAGACAGGCTATGGCTACACCTTC
j_gene: TRBJ2-1; d_gene: TRBD1; v_gene: TRBV24-1; abundance: once; CDR3aa: CATSDHRTGTNEQFF; CDR3nt: TGTGCCACCAGTGACCATAGGACAGGAACCAATGAGCAGTTCTTC
j_gene: TRBJ1-6; d_gene: .; v_gene: TRBV7-6; abundance: .; CDR3aa: CASASTSGPDNSPLHF; CDR3nt: TGTGCCAGCGCATCCACGTCGGGACCCGATAATTCACCCCTCCACTTT
j_gene: TRBJ2-6; d_gene: .; v_gene: TRBV4-2; abundance: .; CDR3aa: CASSQEEGSGANVLTF; CDR3nt: TGTGCCAGCAGCCAAGAGGAGGGATCTGGGGCCAACGTCCTGACTTTC
j_gene: TRBJ2-7; d_gene: .; v_gene: TRBV18; abundance: .; CDR3aa: CASSPRDYEQYF; CDR3nt: TGTGCCAGCTCACCCAGAGATTACGAGCAGTACTTC
j_gene: TRBJ2-5; d_gene: .; v_gene: TRBV19; abundance: once; CDR3aa: CASSMGWGTKETQYF; CDR3nt: TGTGCCAGTAGCATGGGCTGGGGGACCAAAGAGACCCAGTACTTC
j_gene: TRBJ2-7; d_gene: .; v_gene: TRBV6-5; abundance: once; CDR3aa: CASSTPGVEQYF; CDR3nt: TGTGCCAGCAGTACACCGGGGGTCGAGCAGTACTTC
j_gene: TRBJ1-2; d_gene: TRBD1; v_gene: TRBV9; abundance: few; CDR3aa: CASSLWGQGGNGYTF; CDR3nt: TGTGCCAGCAGCTTATGGGGACAGGGAGGCAATGGCTACACCTTC
j_gene: TRBJ2-1; d_gene: TRBD2; v_gene: TRBV5-1; abundance: .; CDR3aa: CASSLVAGGGNEQFF; CDR3nt: TGCGCCAGCAGCTTGGTTGCGGGGGGCGGCAATGAGCAGTTCTTC
j_gene: TRBJ2-6; d_gene: .; v_gene: TRBV19; abundance: once; CDR3aa: CASSPGHISVSGANVLTF; CDR3nt: TGTGCCAGTAGTCCGGGACATATCTCAGTCTCTGGGGCCAACGTCCTGACTTTC
j_gene: TRBJ1-6; d_gene: TRBD1; v_gene: TRBV7-6; abundance: .; CDR3aa: CASSPSPRTGPNSPLHF; CDR3nt: TGTGCCAGCAGCCCCTCACCCAGGACAGGGCCTAATTCACCCCTCCACTTT
j_gene: TRBJ2-7; d_gene: TRBD1; v_gene: TRBV5-1; abundance: .; CDR3aa: CASSLGQGPYEQYF; CDR3nt: TGCGCCAGCAGCTTGGGACAGGGGCCCTACGAGCAGTACTTC
j_gene: TRBJ2-2; d_gene: .; v_gene: TRBV25-1; abundance: .; CDR3aa: CASMGVAANTGELFF; CDR3nt: TGTGCCAGCATGGGGGTAGCGGCTAACACCGGGGAGCTGTTTTTT
j_gene: TRBJ1-6; d_gene: .; v_gene: TRBV15; abundance: .; CDR3aa: CATKGVTHSPLHF; CDR3nt: TGTGCCACCAAGGGGGTCACGCATTCACCCCTCCACTTT
j_gene: TRBJ2-5; d_gene: .; v_gene: TRBV6-1; abundance: .; CDR3aa: CASSEVRTSVKETQYF; CDR3nt: TGTGCCAGCAGTGAAGTTCGGACTTCCGTTAAGGAGACCCAGTACTTC
j_gene: TRBJ1-2; d_gene: TRBD1; v_gene: TRBV7-9; abundance: .; CDR3aa: CASSLATGRDSYGYTF; CDR3nt: TGTGCCAGCAGCTTAGCGACCGGACGGGACAGCTATGGCTACACCTTC
j_gene: TRBJ2-1; d_gene: TRBD2; v_gene: TRBV7-3; abundance: .; CDR3aa: CASTADGRFSYNEQFF; CDR3nt: TGTGCCAGCACGGCCGACGGGAGGTTCTCCTACAATGAGCAGTTCTTC
j_gene: TRBJ1-2; d_gene: .; v_gene: TRBV19; abundance: .; CDR3aa: CASSITSRGFHGYTF; CDR3nt: TGTGCCAGTAGTATCACATCCAGGGGATTCCATGGCTACACCTTC
j_gene: TRBJ2-2; d_gene: TRBD1; v_gene: TRBV11-2; abundance: .; CDR3aa: CAGGYRGSDTGELFF; CDR3nt: TGTGCCGGGGGATACAGGGGGAGTGACACCGGGGAGCTGTTTTTT
j_gene: TRBJ2-3; d_gene: TRBD2; v_gene: TRBV7-3; abundance: .; CDR3aa: CASSIGLAETDTQYF; CDR3nt: TGTGCCAGCAGCATCGGACTAGCAGAGACAGATACGCAGTATTTT
j_gene: TRBJ2-1; d_gene: .; v_gene: TRBV4-2; abundance: .; CDR3aa: CASSHQSGNTNEQFF; CDR3nt: TGTGCCAGCAGCCATCAGTCGGGAAATACGAATGAGCAGTTCTTC
j_gene: TRBJ2-7; d_gene: .; v_gene: TRBV19; abundance: .; CDR3aa: CASSIGRASYEQYF; CDR3nt: TGTGCCAGTAGTATAGGGAGGGCATCCTACGAGCAGTACTTC
j_gene: TRBJ2-4; d_gene: TRBD1; v_gene: TRBV7-3; abundance: .; CDR3aa: CASSLTGGSKNIQYF; CDR3nt: TGTGCCAGCAGCCTGACAGGGGGCAGTAAAAACATTCAGTACTTC
j_gene: TRBJ1-6; d_gene: .; v_gene: TRBV27; abundance: .; CDR3aa: CASSFLGNSPLHF; CDR3nt: TGTGCCAGCAGCTTCTTGGGAAATTCACCCCTCCACTTT